One T cell receptor (beta chain) is described in this entry. The data were taken from a study of cytomegalovirus exposure and HLA in healthy donors. The germline gives CDR1 MNHEY, CDR2 SVGAGI. The CDR3 runs to 13 residues. V was clipped by 4 bases and J by 7 bases; unmatched bases: 5. Primers included in the PCR were 60 Vbeta and 13 Jbeta primers. Produced via immunoSEQ multiplex PCR; TCRdb's table is partial and in-frame only. The table lists 100,000 to 150,000 clones. The V and J genes are TRBV6-5 and TRBJ2-5, with 8 positions matching TRBD2. The sample was PBMCs. This sequence originates from a man aged 18 to 35 in good health and CMV-seronegative. CDR3 sequence reads: CASSSLSGGTQYF. For the CDR3, the DNA is TGTGCCAGCAGTTCTCTCAGCGGGGGGACCCAGTACTTC.